The rows below give T cell receptor beta chains drawn from one sample of a study of T cell responses to AZD1222 COVID-19 vaccine. Sequenced by immunoSEQ multiplex PCR; TCRdb stores in-frame clones only, minus some. The sample holds 250,000 to 300,000 clones, 90% to 95% seen once. Sequencing was performed on peripheral blood, taken 28 days after the second AZD1222 dose. The receptors derive from an adult who received the AZD1222 COVID-19 vaccine. Both conserved end residues are part of each CDR3. D genes are given only for firm matches. The size field is filled for only some rows; it gives once, few, many or a size class.

J gene | D gene | V gene | clone size | CDR3 protein | CDR3 DNA
TRBJ1-1 | TRBD1 | TRBV28 | NA | CASSLGRGRGAFF | TGTGCCAGCAGTTTGGGCAGGGGGCGCGGAGCTTTCTTT
TRBJ2-1 | TRBD2 | TRBV5-5 | NA | CASSSSGSYNEQFF | TGTGCCAGCAGCTCGAGCGGGAGCTACAATGAGCAGTTCTTC
TRBJ1-5 | NA | TRBV15 | NA | CATSRGPGGFQPQHF | TGTGCCACCAGCAGAGGCCCCGGGGGGTTTCAGCCCCAGCATTTT
TRBJ2-6 | NA | TRBV4-1 | NA | CASSQVPSGANVLTF | TGCGCCAGCAGCCAAGTGCCCTCTGGGGCCAACGTCCTGACTTTC
TRBJ2-7 | TRBD2 | TRBV27 | once | CASSLGGGGQQYF | TGTGCCAGCAGTTTAGGGGGGGGAGGGCAGCAGTACTTC
TRBJ1-2 | NA | TRBV28 | few | CASSLSTVFYGYTF | TGTGCCAGCAGTTTATCGACAGTTTTCTATGGCTACACCTTC
TRBJ2-2 | TRBD1 | TRBV4-3 | NA | CASSQTTGGTGELFF | TGCGCCAGCAGCCAAACAACAGGGGGGACCGGGGAGCTGTTTTTT
TRBJ2-7 | NA | TRBV29-1 | NA | CSVAGQHSYEQYF | TGCAGCGTGGCGGGACAGCACTCCTACGAGCAGTACTTC
TRBJ2-7 | TRBD1 | TRBV28 | NA | CASTGTGNSYEQYF | TGTGCCAGCACCGGGACAGGGAACTCCTACGAGCAGTACTTC
TRBJ2-2 | TRBD2 | TRBV27 | NA | CASSWTSGRADTGELFF | TGTGCCAGCAGTTGGACTAGCGGGAGGGCCGACACCGGGGAGCTGTTTTTT
TRBJ1-5 | NA | TRBV4-1 | NA | CASSQEAGENQPQHF | TGCGCCAGCAGCCAAGAGGCCGGGGAGAATCAGCCCCAGCATTTT